This T cell receptor beta chain was observed in a study of blood T cell repertoires in COVID-19. Whole-study context: The United States, Italy and Spain were the sources of the acute and convalescent COVID-19 samples.

Profiled with immunoSEQ multiplex PCR; TCRdb holds only in-frame clones, not every one. The sample records roughly 160,000 clones, 84% being singletons. CDR3 size: 17 residues. CDR1 and CDR2 (germline): SGHNT, YENEEA. The ends lost 5 bases at V and 2 bases at J; junction bases unmatched: 10. The V gene is TRBV11-3, the J gene TRBJ2-1; 9 bases are a match to TRBD2. The receptor was isolated from a young man with active or convalescent COVID-19. Sequencing input: peripheral blood. The CDR3 loop reads CASSPGVAGDPYNEQFF. CDR3 nucleotides: TGTGCCAGCAGCCCAGGGGTAGCGGGGGACCCCTACAATGAGCAGTTCTTC.